Listed here is a single T cell receptor (beta chain). Antigen unknown. Isolated PBMCs totaled at least 6.5 million in each sample. The source of the sample is a study of blood T cells in healthy people across ages. Findings and limits, study-wide: Expanded clonotype changes were possibly confounded by unknown donor CMV status. Roughly linear age-related decline in beta diversity appeared, significant by age approximately 40.

Primers used in a second PCR of about 6 to 11 cycles were a sample-barcoded 5' primer and a J-beta primer mix. MiXCR, run by TCRdb on the 5' RACE reads, gives a single entry per CDR3 protein. The sample includes around 780,000 distinct CDR3 sequences, roughly three fifths seen only once; the top ten take around 25%. The CDR3 extends over 15 amino acids. Trimming shortened V by 4 bases and J by 3 bases, and 13 bases separated the two germline ends. Germline loops: CDR1 LNHDA, CDR2 SQIVND (reference sequence). The sequencing input was blood. This TCR was sampled from a man between 40 and 49 years old in good health. This chain joins TRBV19 and TRBJ2-1, with no clear D. CDR3 nucleotide sequence: TGTGCCAGTAGTAATCTAAGGAGTAACTACAATGAGCAGTTCTTC. Its protein product is CASSNLRSNYNEQFF.